This note documents a single T cell receptor (beta chain) sequence. Distinct nucleotide sequences in the sample also encode this CDR3. The data belong to a study of shared clonotypes between healthy human individuals. It was CD45RO-negative cells, positively selected for CCR7, that made up naive CD8 cells, with terminally differentiated effector memory CD45RA+ cells excluded. Genomic DNA per cell subset filled all wells of several immunoSEQ plates. TCRdb's copy holds only in-frame clones and misses some; the assay was immunoSEQ multiplex PCR. This table has around 2.1 million clones, approximately 94% appearing once. The CDR3 is 12 residues long. Per germline, CDR1 SEHNR and CDR2 FQNEAQ (reference sequence). Between the trimmed V and J ends, which lost 1 base and 10 bases, there was a span of 8 bases.

The TCR was taken from a man between 18 and 29 years old in good health. Some clones in this sample may be carry-over from other donors' samples. This sequence joins TRBV7-9 and TRBJ2-1; unclear D gene. Input material: naive CD8+ T cells from PBMCs. The CDR3 sequence: CASSLGPGEQFF. In DNA form, the CDR3 reads TGTGCCAGCAGCTTAGGGCCCGGGGAGCAGTTCTTC. Complete variable domain (other parts from reference TRBV7-9 and TRBJ2-1): DTGVSQNPRHKITKRGQNVTFRCDPISEHNRLYWYRQTLGQGPEFLTYFQNEAQLEKSRLLSDRFSAERPKGSFSTLEIQRTEQGDSAMYLCASSLGPGEQFFGPGTRLTVL.